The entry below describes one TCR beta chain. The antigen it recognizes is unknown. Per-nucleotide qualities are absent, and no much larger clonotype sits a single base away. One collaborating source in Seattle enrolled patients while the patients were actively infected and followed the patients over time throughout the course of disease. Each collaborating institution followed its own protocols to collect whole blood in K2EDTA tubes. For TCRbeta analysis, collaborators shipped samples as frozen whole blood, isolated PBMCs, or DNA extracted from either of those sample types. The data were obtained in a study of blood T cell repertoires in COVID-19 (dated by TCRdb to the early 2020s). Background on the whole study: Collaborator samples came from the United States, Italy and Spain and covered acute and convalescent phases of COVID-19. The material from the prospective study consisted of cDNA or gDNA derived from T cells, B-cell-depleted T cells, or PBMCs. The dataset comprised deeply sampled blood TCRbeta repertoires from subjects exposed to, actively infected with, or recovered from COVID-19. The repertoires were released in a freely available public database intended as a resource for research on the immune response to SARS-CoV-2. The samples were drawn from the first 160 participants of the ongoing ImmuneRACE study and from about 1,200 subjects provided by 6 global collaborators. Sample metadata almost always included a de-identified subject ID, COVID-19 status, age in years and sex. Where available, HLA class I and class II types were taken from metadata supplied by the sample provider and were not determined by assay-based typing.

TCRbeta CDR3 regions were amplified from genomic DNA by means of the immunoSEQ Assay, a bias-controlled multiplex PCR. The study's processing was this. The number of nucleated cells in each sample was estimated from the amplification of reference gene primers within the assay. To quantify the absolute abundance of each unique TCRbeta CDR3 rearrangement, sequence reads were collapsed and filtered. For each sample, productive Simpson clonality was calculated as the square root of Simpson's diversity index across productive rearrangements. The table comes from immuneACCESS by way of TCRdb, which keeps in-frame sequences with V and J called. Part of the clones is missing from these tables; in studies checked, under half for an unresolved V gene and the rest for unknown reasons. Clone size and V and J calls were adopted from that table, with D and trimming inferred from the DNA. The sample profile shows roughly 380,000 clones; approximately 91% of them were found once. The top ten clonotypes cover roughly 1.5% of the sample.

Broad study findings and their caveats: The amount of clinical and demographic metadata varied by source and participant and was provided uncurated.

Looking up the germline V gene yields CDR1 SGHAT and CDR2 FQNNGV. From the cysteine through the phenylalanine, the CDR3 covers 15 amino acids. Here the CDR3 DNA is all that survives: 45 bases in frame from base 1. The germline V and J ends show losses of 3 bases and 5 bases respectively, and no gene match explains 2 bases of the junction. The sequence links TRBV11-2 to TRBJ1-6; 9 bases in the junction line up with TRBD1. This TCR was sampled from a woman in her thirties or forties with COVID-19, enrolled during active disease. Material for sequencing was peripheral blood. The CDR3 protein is CASSLTGGDNSPLHF. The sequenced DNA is TGTGCCAGCAGCTTGACAGGGGGGGATAATTCACCCCTCCACTTT.